The T cell receptor beta chain described here comes from a study of beta chain features in type 1 diabetes. General study results and limits: For Type 1 diabetes patients, all four CD4+ subsets carried TCRB CDR3s that were moderately but significantly shorter.

Comment on this clone: Antigen unknown.

The authors obtained over 98% purity in all sorted populations. Between the trimmed V and J ends, which lost 3 bases and 5 bases, there was a span of 14 bases. Germline-derived CDR1 and CDR2 are MNHEY and SVGAGI. This CDR3 is 14 amino acids long. cDNA synthesis used the whole RNA isolate, giving expressed TCRB sequences. Each sample of naive, central memory or regulatory T cells had, on average, roughly 3.4 million reads. Measured with immunoSEQ multiplex PCR; TCRdb has only the in-frame clones, and not every one. The profile shows fewer than 250,000 clones, less than 15% of them singletons. The V call is TRBV6-5, the J call TRBJ2-7, with a tentative D call TRBD2 (6 bases). This TCR derives from a woman aged 40 to 49 in good health. The material sequenced was naive CD4+ T cells from blood. The CDR3 spells CASSYTAGSNEQYF. CDR3 bases: TGTGCCAGCAGTTATACCGCGGGGAGCAACGAGCAGTACTTC.